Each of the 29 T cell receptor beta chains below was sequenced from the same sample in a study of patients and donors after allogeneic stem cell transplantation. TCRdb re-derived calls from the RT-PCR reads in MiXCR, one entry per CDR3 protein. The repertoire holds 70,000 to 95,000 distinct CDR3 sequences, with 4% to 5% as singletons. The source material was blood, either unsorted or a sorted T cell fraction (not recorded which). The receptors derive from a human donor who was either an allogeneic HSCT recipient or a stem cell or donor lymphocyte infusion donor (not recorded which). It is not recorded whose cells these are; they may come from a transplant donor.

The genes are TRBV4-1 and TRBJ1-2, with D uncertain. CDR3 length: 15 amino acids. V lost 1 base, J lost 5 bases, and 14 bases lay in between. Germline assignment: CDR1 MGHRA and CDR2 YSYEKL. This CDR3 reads CASSQAGRATYGYTF. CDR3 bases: TGCGCCAGCAGCCAAGCAGGACGTGCGACTTATGGCTACACCTTC.

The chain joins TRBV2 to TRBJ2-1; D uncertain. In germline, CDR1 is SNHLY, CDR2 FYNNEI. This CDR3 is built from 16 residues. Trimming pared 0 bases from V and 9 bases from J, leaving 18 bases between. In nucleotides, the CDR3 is TGTGCCAGCAGTGAAGCGTCGGCCCTGAATGCCGGTGAGCAGTTCTTC. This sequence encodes CASSEASALNAGEQFF.

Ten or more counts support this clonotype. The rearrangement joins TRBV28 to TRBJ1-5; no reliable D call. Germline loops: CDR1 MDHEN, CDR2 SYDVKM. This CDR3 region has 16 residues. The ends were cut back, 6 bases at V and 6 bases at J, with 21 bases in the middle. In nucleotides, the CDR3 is TGTGCCAGCAGACCCGGGTGGACGGTAGCCGGTCAGCCCCAGCATTTT. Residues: CASRPGWTVAGQPQHF.

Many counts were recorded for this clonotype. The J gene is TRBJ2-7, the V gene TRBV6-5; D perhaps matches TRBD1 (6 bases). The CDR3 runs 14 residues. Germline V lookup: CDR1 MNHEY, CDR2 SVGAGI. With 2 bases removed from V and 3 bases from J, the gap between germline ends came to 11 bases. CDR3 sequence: CASSYTGQIYEQYF. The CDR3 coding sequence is TGTGCCAGCAGTTACACCGGACAGATCTACGAGCAGTACTTC.

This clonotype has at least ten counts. CDR3 protein: CAISESGYNEQFF. The CDR3 nucleotides are TGTGCCATCAGTGAGTCCGGCTACAATGAGCAGTTCTTC. The chain joins TRBV10-3 to TRBJ2-1; D unclear. Germline lookup yields CDR1 ENHRY and CDR2 SYGVKD. V lost 0 bases to trimming and J lost 3 bases, with 3 bases between them. This CDR3 region has 13 residues.

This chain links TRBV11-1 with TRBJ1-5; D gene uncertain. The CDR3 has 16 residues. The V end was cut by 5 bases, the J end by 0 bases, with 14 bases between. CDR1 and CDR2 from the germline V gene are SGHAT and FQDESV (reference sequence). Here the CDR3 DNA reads TGTGCCAGCAGCCTAAAAAAAAGCAATAGCAATCAGCCCCAGCATTTT. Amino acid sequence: CASSLKKSNSNQPQHF.

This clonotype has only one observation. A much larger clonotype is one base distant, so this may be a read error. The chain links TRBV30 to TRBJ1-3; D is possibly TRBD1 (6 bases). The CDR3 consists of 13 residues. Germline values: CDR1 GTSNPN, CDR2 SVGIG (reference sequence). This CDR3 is CAQGGLTGNTLYF. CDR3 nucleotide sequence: TGTGCCCAAGGGGGGTTAACTGGAAACACCCTATATTTT.

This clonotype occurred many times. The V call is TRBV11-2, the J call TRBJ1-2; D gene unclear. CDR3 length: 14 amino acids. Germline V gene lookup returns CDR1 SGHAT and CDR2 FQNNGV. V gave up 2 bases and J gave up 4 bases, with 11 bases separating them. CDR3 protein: CASSLQALGYGYTF. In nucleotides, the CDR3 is TGTGCCAGCAGCTTACAGGCCCTGGGCTATGGCTACACCTTC.

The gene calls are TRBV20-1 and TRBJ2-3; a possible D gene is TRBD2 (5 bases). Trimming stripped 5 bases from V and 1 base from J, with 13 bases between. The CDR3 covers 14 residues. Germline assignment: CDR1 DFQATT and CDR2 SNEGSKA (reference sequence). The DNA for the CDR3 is TGCAGTGCTCGAGGGTGGGGAGGCACAGATACGCAGTATTTT. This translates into CSARGWGGTDTQYF.

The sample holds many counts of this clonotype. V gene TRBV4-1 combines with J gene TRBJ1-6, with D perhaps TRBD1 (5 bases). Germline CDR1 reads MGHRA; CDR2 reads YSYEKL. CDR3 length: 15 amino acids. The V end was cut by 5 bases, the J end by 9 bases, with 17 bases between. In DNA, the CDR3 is TGCGCCAGCAGCGAACCTACAAGAGGGGTTTCACCCCTCCACTTT. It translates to CASSEPTRGVSPLHF.

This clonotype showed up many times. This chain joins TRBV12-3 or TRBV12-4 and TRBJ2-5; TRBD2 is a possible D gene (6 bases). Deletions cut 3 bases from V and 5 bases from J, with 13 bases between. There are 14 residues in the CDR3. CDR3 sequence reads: CASSLSGRGETQYF. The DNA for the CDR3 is TGTGCCAGCAGTTTGTCAGGTCGGGGGGAGACCCAGTACTTC.

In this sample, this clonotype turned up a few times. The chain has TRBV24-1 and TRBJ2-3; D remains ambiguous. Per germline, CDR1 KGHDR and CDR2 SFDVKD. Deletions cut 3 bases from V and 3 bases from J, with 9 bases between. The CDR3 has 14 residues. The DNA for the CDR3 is TGTGCCACCAGTGATCCCGTAGTGACAGATACGCAGTATTTT. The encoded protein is CATSDPVVTDTQYF.

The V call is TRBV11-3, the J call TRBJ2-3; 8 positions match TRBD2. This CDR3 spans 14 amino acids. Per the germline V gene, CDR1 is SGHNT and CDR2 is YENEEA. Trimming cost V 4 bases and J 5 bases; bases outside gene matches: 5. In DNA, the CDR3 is TGTGCCAGCAGCTACGGGGGGGTTGGAGATACGCAGTATTTT. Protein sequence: CASSYGGVGDTQYF.

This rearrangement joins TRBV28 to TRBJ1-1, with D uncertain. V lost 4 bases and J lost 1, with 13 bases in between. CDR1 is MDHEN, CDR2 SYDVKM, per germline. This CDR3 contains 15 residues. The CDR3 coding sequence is TGTGCCAGCAGTTCCATTGGGGTAGGGAACACTGAAGCTTTCTTT. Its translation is CASSSIGVGNTEAFF.

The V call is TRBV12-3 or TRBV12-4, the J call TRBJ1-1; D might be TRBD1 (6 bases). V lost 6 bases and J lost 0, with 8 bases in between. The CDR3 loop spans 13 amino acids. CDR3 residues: CASRRTVNTEAFF. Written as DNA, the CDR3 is TGTGCCAGCAGGAGGACAGTGAACACTGAAGCTTTCTTT.

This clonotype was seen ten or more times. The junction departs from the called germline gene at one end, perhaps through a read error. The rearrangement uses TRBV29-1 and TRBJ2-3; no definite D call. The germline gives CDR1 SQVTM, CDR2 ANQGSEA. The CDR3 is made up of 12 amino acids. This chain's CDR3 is CSVLGKGRTRYF. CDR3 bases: TGCAGCGTTCTAGGAAAGGGTCGTACGCGGTATTTT.

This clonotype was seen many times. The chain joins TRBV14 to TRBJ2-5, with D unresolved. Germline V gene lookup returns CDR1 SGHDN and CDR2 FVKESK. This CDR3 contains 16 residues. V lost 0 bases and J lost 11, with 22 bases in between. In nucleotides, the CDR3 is TGTGCCAGCAGCCAAGATTCTTCGGCGGTTCACGGGCCACAGTACTTC. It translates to CASSQDSSAVHGPQYF.

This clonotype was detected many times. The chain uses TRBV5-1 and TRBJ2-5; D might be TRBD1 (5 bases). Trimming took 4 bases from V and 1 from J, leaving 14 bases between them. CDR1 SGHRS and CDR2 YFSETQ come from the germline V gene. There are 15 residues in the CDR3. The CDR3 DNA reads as TGCGCCAGCAGCCCGCAGGGCGGCTTCCAAGAGACCCAGTACTTC. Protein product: CASSPQGGFQETQYF.

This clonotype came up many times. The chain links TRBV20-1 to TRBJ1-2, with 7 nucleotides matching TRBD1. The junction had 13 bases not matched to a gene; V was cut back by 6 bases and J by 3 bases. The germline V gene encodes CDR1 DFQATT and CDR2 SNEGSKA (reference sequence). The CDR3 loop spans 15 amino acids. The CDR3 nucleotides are TGCAGTGCCTCAGGATTACAGGGGTTGGACTATGGCTACACCTTC. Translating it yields CSASGLQGLDYGYTF.

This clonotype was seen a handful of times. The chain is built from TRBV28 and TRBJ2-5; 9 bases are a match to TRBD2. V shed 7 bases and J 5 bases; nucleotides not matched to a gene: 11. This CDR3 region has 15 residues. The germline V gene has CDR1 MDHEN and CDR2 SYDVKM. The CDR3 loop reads CASTTKIAGVETQYF. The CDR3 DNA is TGTGCCAGCACCACCAAAATAGCGGGAGTGGAGACCCAGTACTTC. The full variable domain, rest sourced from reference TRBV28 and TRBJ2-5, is DVKVTQSSRYLVKRTGEKVFLECVQDMDHENMFWYRQDPGLGLRLIYFSYDVKMKEKGDIPEGYSVSREKKERFSLILESASTNQTSMYLCASTTKIAGVETQYFGPGTRLLVL.

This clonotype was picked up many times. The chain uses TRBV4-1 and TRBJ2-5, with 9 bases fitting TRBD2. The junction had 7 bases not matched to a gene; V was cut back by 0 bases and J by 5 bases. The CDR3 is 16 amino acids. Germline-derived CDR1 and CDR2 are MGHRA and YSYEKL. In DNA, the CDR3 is TGCGCCAGCAGCCAAGAGTACGGACTAGCGCTGGAGACCCAGTACTTC. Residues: CASSQEYGLALETQYF.

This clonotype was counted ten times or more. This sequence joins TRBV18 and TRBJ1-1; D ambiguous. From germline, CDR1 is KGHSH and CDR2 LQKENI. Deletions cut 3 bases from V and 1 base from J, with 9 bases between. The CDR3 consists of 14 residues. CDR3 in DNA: TGTGCCAGCTCACCCGAAGCGGGGAACACTGAAGCTTTCTTT. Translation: CASSPEAGNTEAFF. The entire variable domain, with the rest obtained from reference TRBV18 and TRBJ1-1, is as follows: NAGVMQNPRHLVRRRGQEARLRCSPMKGHSHVYWYRQLPEEGLKFMVYLQKENIIDESGMPKERFSAEFPKEGPSILRIQQVVRGDSAAYFCASSPEAGNTEAFFGQGTRLTVV.

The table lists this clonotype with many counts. The CDR3 loop reads CASSPIVATNNYEQYF. The CDR3 coding sequence is TGTGCCAGCAGTCCCATCGTGGCTACGAACAACTACGAGCAGTACTTC. This chain connects TRBV27 to TRBJ2-7, with unresolved D. The CDR3 length is 16 residues. The germline V gene encodes CDR1 MNHEY and CDR2 SMNVEV (reference sequence). Trimming removed 5 bases at V and 3 bases at J, with 20 bases between.

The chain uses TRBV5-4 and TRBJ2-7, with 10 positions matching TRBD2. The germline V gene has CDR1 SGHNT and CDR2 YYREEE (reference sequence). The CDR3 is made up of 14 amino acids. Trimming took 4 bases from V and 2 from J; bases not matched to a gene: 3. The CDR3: CASSLTSGAYEQYF. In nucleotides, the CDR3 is TGTGCCAGCAGCCTAACTAGCGGGGCCTACGAGCAGTACTTC.

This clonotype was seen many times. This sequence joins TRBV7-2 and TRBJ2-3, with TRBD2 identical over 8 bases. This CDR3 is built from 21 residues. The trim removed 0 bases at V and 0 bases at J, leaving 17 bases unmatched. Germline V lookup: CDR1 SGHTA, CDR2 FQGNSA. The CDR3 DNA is TGTGCCAGCAGCTTAGCCGGGGGGGCGACCTATACCGCCTCTAGCACAGATACGCAGTATTTT. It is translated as CASSLAGGATYTASSTDTQYF.

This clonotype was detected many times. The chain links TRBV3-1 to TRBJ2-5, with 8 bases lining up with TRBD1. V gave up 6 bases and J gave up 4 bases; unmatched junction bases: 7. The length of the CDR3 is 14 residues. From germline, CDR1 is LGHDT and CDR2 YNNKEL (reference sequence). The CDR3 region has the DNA TGTGCCAGCAGACACAGGGGGGAAGGAGAGACCCAGTACTTC. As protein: CASRHRGEGETQYF.

The CDR3 region has the DNA TGCAGTGCGTACACACGAGGGAGGGCTTACAACGAGCAGTACTTC. Translated, it gives CSAYTRGRAYNEQYF. V and J are TRBV20-1 and TRBJ2-7; 7 nucleotides match TRBD2. Germline V lookup: CDR1 DFQATT, CDR2 SNEGSKA (reference sequence). J lost 5 bases, V lost 6 bases, and 16 bases had no gene match. The CDR3 sequence is 15 residues long.

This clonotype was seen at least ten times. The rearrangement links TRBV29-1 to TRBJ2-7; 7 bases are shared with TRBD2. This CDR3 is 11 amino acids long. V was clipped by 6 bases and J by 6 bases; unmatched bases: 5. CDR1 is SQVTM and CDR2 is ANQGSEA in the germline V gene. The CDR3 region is CSVAGAGEQYF. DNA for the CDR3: TGCAGCGTCGCGGGAGCGGGCGAGCAGTACTTC.

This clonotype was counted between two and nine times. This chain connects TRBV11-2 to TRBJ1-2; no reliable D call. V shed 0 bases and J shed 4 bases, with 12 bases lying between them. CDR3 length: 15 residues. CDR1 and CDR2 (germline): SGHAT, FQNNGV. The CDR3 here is CASSLDPGSIYGYTF. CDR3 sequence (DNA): TGTGCCAGCAGCTTAGATCCTGGATCAATCTATGGCTACACCTTC.